This TCR beta chain is from a study of shared clonotypes between healthy human individuals. Worth noting for this clone: The antigen remains undetermined.

Overall study findings and caveats: The authors expected sequencing depth to affect clonotype sharing among donors.

Germline-derived CDR1 and CDR2 are MNHNS and SASEGT. Trimming left V 6 bases short and J 2 bases short, with 7 bases between. The CDR3 sequence is 12 residues long. For each subset, genomic DNA was distributed in equal portions over several immunoSEQ plates. Original processing notes: ImmunoSEQ only sent back junction sequences with no quality scores, so filtering was done differently. Some clones are missing from TCRdb's copy, which holds only in-frame ones; the method was immunoSEQ multiplex PCR. V, J and clone size are taken as reported in that table, and D and trimming were inferred from the DNA itself. The table shows approximately 100,000 clones, with 65% to 75% occurring only once. CD8 memory fractions consisted of CD45RO+ and CCR7-negative CD45RA+ TemRA cells together.

The gene calls are TRBV6-1 and TRBJ1-1, with D uncertain. This receptor was taken from a woman under 40 in good health. Sequences were obtained from memory CD8+ T cells sorted from blood. Subset of the sample: CD45RO+ cells pooled with CCR7-negative TemRA cells. The CDR3 DNA is TGTGCCAGCAGGTTTCAAAACACTGAAGCTTTCTTT. This translates into CASRFQNTEAFF.